These 29 T cell receptor beta chains were all obtained from the same sample, sequenced in a study of tumor and adjacent non-tumor tissue in lung cancer. The library came from three nested PCR rounds adapted from ARM-PCR protocols. TCRdb reprocessed the multiplex PCR reads via MiXCR and lists one record per CDR3 protein. The sample lists about 93,000 distinct CDR3 sequences, around 65% occurring once. RNA was extracted from bulk tissue without any cell sorting. The sequencing input was lung tumor tissue. These receptor sequences come from a man in his 70s with non-small cell lung cancer.

This clonotype was found many times. One end of the junction is discordant with germline, which a read error may explain. This chain uses TRBV5-6 with TRBJ2-6; the D is unclear. The germline V gene encodes CDR1 SGHDT and CDR2 YYEEEE. CDR3 size: 15 residues. CDR3 in DNA: TGTGCCAGCAGCCCCTACAAGTCTGAGGCCAACGTCCTGACTTTC. Translated, it gives CASSPYKSEANVLTF. Supplemented by reference TRBV5-6 and TRBJ2-6, the full variable domain reads DAGVTQSPTHLIKTRGQQVTLRCSPKSGHDTVSWYQQALGQGPQFIFQYYEEEERQRGNFPDRFSGHQFPNYSSELNVNALLLGDSALYLCASSPYKSEANVLTFGAGSRLTVL.

This clonotype was detected many times. J is TRBJ2-1 and V is TRBV30; D possibly corresponds to TRBD1 (6 bases). This CDR3 has 12 residues. Per the germline V gene, CDR1 is GTSNPN and CDR2 is SVGIG (reference sequence). V was cut by 5 bases and J by 6 bases, with 11 bases left in between. The CDR3 region is CAWHRVTNEQFF. The CDR3 nucleotides are TGTGCCTGGCACAGGGTAACCAATGAGCAGTTCTTC.

About this clonotype itself: A read error may explain this, as a much larger clone is one base away. The gene calls are TRBV30 and TRBJ2-7; tentatively, D is TRBD1 (5 bases). The CDR3 extends over 13 amino acids. Deletions cut 4 bases from V and 2 bases from J, with 12 bases between. CDR1 and CDR2 from the germline V gene are GTSNPN and SVGIG (reference sequence). This CDR3 is CAWNVRRAYEQYF. CDR3 DNA: TGTGCCTGGAATGTTCGCAGGGCCTACGAGCAGTACTTC.

The sample holds a few counts of this clonotype. A read error may explain this, as a much larger clone is one base away. V gene TRBV20-1 combines with J gene TRBJ2-5; TRBD2 aligns across 7 bases. This CDR3 is built from 14 residues. Germline V gene sequence: CDR1 DFQATT, CDR2 SNEGSKA (reference sequence). The CDR3 loop reads CNARADGGKVAQYF. In nucleotides, the CDR3 is TGCAATGCTAGAGCAGACGGGGGGAAGGTGGCCCAGTACTTC.

This clonotype was recorded many times. The chain links TRBV28 to TRBJ1-4; D perhaps matches TRBD1 (6 bases). Germline CDR1 is MDHEN and CDR2 is SYDVKM. Trimming pared 5 bases from V and 8 bases from J, leaving 18 bases between. The CDR3 contains 15 residues. The CDR3 DNA reads as TGTGCCAGCAGTCCCTCTGGGGGGGCTCGGGAAAAACTGTTTTTT. This gives the protein CASSPSGGAREKLFF.

Worth noting for this clonotype: This may arise from a read error, as a much more abundant clone is one base away. The V and J genes are TRBV20-1 and TRBJ2-1; D may be TRBD1 (6 bases). Germline V gene lookup returns CDR1 DFQATT and CDR2 SNEGSKA (reference sequence). The CDR3 has 13 amino acids. Trimming removed 3 bases at V and 15 bases at J, with 21 bases between. The CDR3 is CSASPRQLGHSFF. For the CDR3, the DNA is TGCAGTGCTAGCCCCAGACAATTGGGACATTCGTTCTTC.

For this clonotype: Germline is not matched at one junction end, which may reflect a read error. V is TRBV11-2 and J is TRBJ2-1; tentative D call: TRBD2 (5 bases). Per germline, CDR1 SGHAT and CDR2 FQNNGV. The CDR3 is 13 residues long. In nucleotides, the CDR3 is TGTGCCAGTAGCTTCGTAGGAGGCAATGGGCAGTTCTTC. Encoded protein: CASSFVGGNGQFF.

This clonotype has just a few counts. The chain uses TRBV28 and TRBJ1-2; D is unclear. Trimming took off 5 bases at V and 4 bases at J, with 2 bases between the two ends. The CDR3 totals 10 residues. Germline V gene sequence: CDR1 MDHEN, CDR2 SYDVKM. CDR3 protein: CASSRYGYTF. CDR3 DNA: TGTGCCAGCAGTCGCTATGGCTACACCTTC.

This clonotype was recorded many times. This sequence joins TRBV28 and TRBJ1-5; D is undetermined. Germline CDR1 MDHEN, CDR2 SYDVKM. V was shortened by 6 bases and J by 7 bases, with 13 bases between the two germline ends. The CDR3 loop spans 13 amino acids. CDR3 in amino acids: CASRDAQLQPQHF. DNA for the CDR3: TGTGCCAGCAGGGACGCCCAATTGCAGCCCCAGCATTTT. Based on the CDR3 plus reference TRBV28 and TRBJ1-5, the full variable domain is DVKVTQSSRYLVKRTGEKVFLECVQDMDHENMFWYRQDPGLGLRLIYFSYDVKMKEKGDIPEGYSVSREKKERFSLILESASTNQTSMYLCASRDAQLQPQHFGDGTRLSIL.

Regarding this clonotype: Germline and junction disagree at one end, which may indicate a read error. This sequence joins TRBV4-1 and TRBJ1-1; D gene uncertain. The CDR3 covers 15 residues. The germline V gene has CDR1 MGHRA and CDR2 YSYEKL. The CDR3 sequence is CTSSQDYLGNTEAFF. For the CDR3, the DNA is TGCACCAGCAGCCAAGATTACCTAGGGAACACTGAAGCTTTCTTT.

The chain combines TRBV23-1 with TRBJ2-7; D might be TRBD1 (5 bases). TRBV23-1 is flagged as an ORF with uncertain function. V was pared by 10 bases and J by 5 bases, with 12 bases between. CDR3 length: 11 amino acids. In DNA form, the CDR3 reads TGCGCCAACAGGACCTGGGACGAGCAGTACTTC. As protein: CANRTWDEQYF.

The chain links TRBV5-6 to TRBJ2-3; no definite D call. Looked up from germline, CDR1 is SGHDT and CDR2 is YYEEEE. There are 15 residues in the CDR3. With 2 bases removed from V and 3 bases from J, the gap between germline ends came to 13 bases. The CDR3 sequence is CASSFGPSLTDTQYF. CDR3 DNA sequence: TGTGCCAGCAGCTTCGGGCCCTCATTGACAGATACGCAGTATTTT. The whole variable domain, filled in from reference TRBV5-6 and TRBJ2-3, reads DAGVTQSPTHLIKTRGQQVTLRCSPKSGHDTVSWYQQALGQGPQFIFQYYEEEERQRGNFPDRFSGHQFPNYSSELNVNALLLGDSALYLCASSFGPSLTDTQYFGPGTRLTVL.

This clonotype was recorded once. One base away lies a much larger clone, so this may be a sequencing read error. The rearrangement uses TRBV5-4 and TRBJ2-2, with no clear D. CDR1 is SGHNT and CDR2 is YYREEE in the germline V gene (reference sequence). The CDR3 extends over 14 amino acids. For the CDR3, the DNA is TGTGCCAGCAGCTTGTACATGCGCACCAGGGAGCTGTTTTTT. Translation gives CASSLYMRTRELFF.

Concerning this clonotype itself: One end of the junction varies from germline; a read error may be responsible. The chain uses TRBV11-1 and TRBJ2-5; TRBD2 is a possible D gene (5 bases). Germline CDR1 is SGHAT and CDR2 is FQDESV (reference sequence). CDR3 length: 14 amino acids. In nucleotides, the CDR3 is TGTCCCAGGAGTTTAGCCACTAGGCAAGAGACCCAGTACTTC. Encoded protein: CPRSLATRQETQYF. The whole variable domain, remainder taken from reference TRBV11-1 and TRBJ2-5, is EAEVAQSPRYKITEKSQAVAFWCDPISGHATLYWYRQILGQGPELLVQFQDESVVDDSQLPKDRFSAERLKGVDSTLKIQPAELGDSAMYLCPRSLATRQETQYFGPGTRLLVL.

On this clonotype itself: This may come from a read error, since a much larger clone is one base off. This chain uses TRBV28 with TRBJ2-3, with TRBD2 matching over 9 bases. J gave up 4 bases and V 1 base, and 6 bases lay outside the gene matches. The CDR3 is 16 amino acids. Germline CDR1 and CDR2: MDHEN and SYDVKM. The CDR3 here is CASSLSISGGPDTQYF. In DNA form, the CDR3 reads TGTGCCAGCAGTTTATCAATTAGCGGGGGCCCAGATACGCAGTATTTT. Based on the CDR3 plus reference TRBV28 and TRBJ2-3, the full variable domain is DVKVTQSSRYLVKRTGEKVFLECVQDMDHENMFWYRQDPGLGLRLIYFSYDVKMKEKGDIPEGYSVSREKKERFSLILESASTNQTSMYLCASSLSISGGPDTQYFGPGTRLTVL.

Worth noting for this clonotype: A much more abundant neighbour one base away suggests this may be a read error. The chain employs TRBV6-6 and TRBJ1-5; 8 nucleotides agree with TRBD1. The CDR3 consists of 15 residues. Germline V CDR1 and CDR2: MNHNY, SVGAGI (reference sequence). This CDR3 reads CASSYGQGFGQSQHF. The DNA for the CDR3 is TGTGCCAGCAGTTACGGACAGGGCTTTGGTCAGTCCCAGCATTTT.

Note on this clonotype: The conserved phenylalanine or tryptophan is not found at the CDR3 terminus, so this likely reflects a read error. Because the CDR3's place on the DNA is in doubt, the DNA is left out and the CDR3 is given as listed by TCRdb. V and J are TRBV20-1 and TRBJ1-6; TRBD1, as called in the table, went unchecked against the DNA. Germline V CDR1 and CDR2: DFQATT, SNEGSKA (reference sequence). The length of the CDR3 is 15 amino acids, counting both ends. CDR3 region: CSADRGLSYNSPIHS.

This sequence joins TRBV12-3 or TRBV12-4 and TRBJ2-7, with TRBD1 matching over 9 bases. The last part of the DNA fits TRBJ2-1 better; the J call may be wrong. The CDR3 has 14 amino acids. CDR3 nucleotides: TGTGCCAGCAGCCTGTTACAGGGGGCATATGAGCAGTTCTTC. Amino acid sequence: CASSLLQGAYEQFF.

This clonotype was counted a single time. Because the CDR3 is missing its conserved closing phenylalanine or tryptophan, this is likely a read error. The chain combines TRBV20-1 with TRBJ2-5; 9 bases agree with TRBD1. The CDR3 spans 14 residues. The V and J ends lost 3 bases and 5 bases, in that order; junction bases with no gene match: 7. Germline V gives CDR1 DFQATT, CDR2 SNEGSKA (reference sequence). Written as DNA, the CDR3 is TGCAGTGCTAGCCGGGACAGGGCGAGGGAGACCCAGTACTTA. Its translation: CSASRDRARETQYL.

This clonotype was seen repeatedly, ten times or more. The genes are TRBV7-9 and TRBJ2-7; possible D gene TRBD1, 5 bases. This CDR3 is 13 amino acids long. Per the germline V gene, CDR1 is SEHNR and CDR2 is FQNEAQ (reference sequence). Trimming left V 0 bases short and J 3 bases short, with 6 bases between. This chain's CDR3 is CASSLAQGYEQYF. For the CDR3, the DNA is TGTGCCAGCAGCTTAGCCCAGGGCTACGAGCAGTACTTC.

This clonotype was detected many times. CDR3 nucleotide sequence: TGTGCCAGCACCCCGGGTAGCGGGAGCTCCTACAATGAGCAGTTCTTC. Translated: CASTPGSGSSYNEQFF. The gene calls are TRBV6-1 and TRBJ2-1; 9 nucleotides line up with TRBD2. The germline V gene has CDR1 MNHNS and CDR2 SASEGT. There are 16 residues in the CDR3. Trimming cost V 7 bases and J 0 bases; bases outside gene matches: 7.

About this clonotype: One end of the junction fails to match germline, which may point to a read error. The chain couples TRBV10-3 to TRBJ2-1; 10 bases match TRBD2. This CDR3 has 12 residues. Germline lookup yields CDR1 ENHRY and CDR2 SYGVKD. CDR3 protein: CIISSQREGRRF. DNA of the CDR3: TGTATCATCAGCTCCCAGCGGGAGGGCCGACGTTTC.

This clonotype was picked up a small number of times. This CDR3 reads CASSPGLAGRETQYF. The CDR3 nucleotides are TGTGCCAGCAGTCCCGGACTAGCGGGACGAGAGACCCAGTACTTC. J is TRBJ2-5 and V is TRBV6-5, with 12 positions matching TRBD2. This CDR3 is built from 15 residues. The J segment lost 4 bases and the V segment lost 5 bases, leaving 5 bases of the junction unmatched. Germline-derived CDR1 and CDR2 are MNHEY and SVGAGI.

A note on this clonotype: This could be a read error, since a much larger clone is one nucleotide away. This chain joins TRBV6-5 and TRBJ2-5, with no clear D. Germline CDR1 MNHEY, CDR2 SVGAGI. This CDR3 region has 15 residues. Deletions cut 3 bases from V and 0 bases from J, with 11 bases between. Here the CDR3 reads CASSYHGMYQETQYF. Written as DNA, the CDR3 is TGTGCCAGCAGTTATCATGGGATGTACCAAGAGACCCAGTACTTC.

With respect to this clonotype: One base away lies a much larger clone, so this may be a sequencing read error. The chain combines TRBV7-9 with TRBJ2-2; D is undetermined. Germline CDR1 is SEHNR and CDR2 is FQNEAQ (reference sequence). The CDR3 runs to 14 residues. The CDR3 nucleotides are TGTGCCATCAGCTTGGACGGCTACACCGGGGAGCTGTTTTTT. Translated: CAISLDGYTGELFF.

Worth noting for this clonotype: A much larger clone is a single base away; this may be a read error. The J gene is TRBJ2-1, the V gene TRBV12-3 or TRBV12-4; D unclear. This CDR3 contains 14 residues. DNA of the CDR3: TGTGCCTGCAGTTTAAGTGCTAGGCGAGATGAGCAGTTCTTC. Translating gives CACSLSARRDEQFF.

Of note for this clonotype: One end of the junction is discordant with germline, which a read error may explain. The gene calls are TRBV6-5 and TRBJ1-1; no firm D call. The germline V gene encodes CDR1 MNHEY and CDR2 SVGAGI. CDR3 size: 15 residues. CDR3 residues: CASGYPTAGQREAFF. CDR3 nucleotide sequence: TGTGCCAGCGGTTACCCGACGGCCGGGCAGAGGGAAGCTTTCTTT.

In this sample, this clonotype turned up many times. The chain combines TRBV28 with TRBJ1-4; D unresolved. The CDR3 is 15 residues long. Trimming cost V 4 bases and J 8 bases, with 17 bases left between them. The germline V gene encodes CDR1 MDHEN and CDR2 SYDVKM. The CDR3 coding sequence is TGTGCCAGCAGTTCTAACGACCGGGCTGACGAAAAACTGTTTTTT. Translation: CASSSNDRADEKLFF.

In its sample, this clonotype is medium-sized. V is TRBV28 and J is TRBJ2-1, with TRBD2 matching 8 bases. The ends lost 0 bases at V and 1 base at J; junction bases unmatched: 11. This CDR3 has 19 residues. Germline values: CDR1 MDHEN, CDR2 SYDVKM. The CDR3 region has the DNA TGTGCCAGCAGTTTATGGCCCTCCTCTACTAGCGGATCCTACAATGAGCAGTTCTTC. It codes for CASSLWPSSTSGSYNEQFF.